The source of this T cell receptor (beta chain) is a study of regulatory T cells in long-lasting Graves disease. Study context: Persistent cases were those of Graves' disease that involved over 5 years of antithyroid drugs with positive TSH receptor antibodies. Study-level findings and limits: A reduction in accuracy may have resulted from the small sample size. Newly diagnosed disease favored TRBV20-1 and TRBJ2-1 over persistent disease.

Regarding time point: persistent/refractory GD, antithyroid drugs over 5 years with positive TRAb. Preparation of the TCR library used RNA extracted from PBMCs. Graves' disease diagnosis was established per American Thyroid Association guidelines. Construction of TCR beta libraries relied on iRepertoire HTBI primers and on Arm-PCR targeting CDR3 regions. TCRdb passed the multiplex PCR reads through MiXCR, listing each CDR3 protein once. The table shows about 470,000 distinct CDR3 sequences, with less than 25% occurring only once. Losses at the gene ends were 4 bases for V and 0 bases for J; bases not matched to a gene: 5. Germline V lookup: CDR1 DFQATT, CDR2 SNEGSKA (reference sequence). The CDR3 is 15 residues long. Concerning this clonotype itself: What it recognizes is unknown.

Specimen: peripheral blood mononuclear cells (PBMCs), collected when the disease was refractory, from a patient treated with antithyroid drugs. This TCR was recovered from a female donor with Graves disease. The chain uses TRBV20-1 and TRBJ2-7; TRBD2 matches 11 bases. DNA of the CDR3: TGCAGTGCTATAGGACTAGCGGGCAACTCCTACGAGCAGTACTTC. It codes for CSAIGLAGNSYEQYF.